Listed here are 23 T cell receptor beta chains from one sample, sequenced in a study of T cell clones after liver transplantation. Some clones are missing from TCRdb's copy, which holds only in-frame ones; the method was immunoSEQ multiplex PCR. Here the sample spans roughly 100,000 clones, about 81% being singletons. This specimen consisted of CD4+ T cells from blood, obtained around 48 months after liver transplant. These receptors were taken from a human patient who received a liver transplant. Some T cells may trace back to the graft donor.

This sequence joins TRBV2 and TRBJ1-5; D unresolved. CDR3 length: 13 amino acids. In germline, CDR1 is SNHLY, CDR2 FYNNEI. V was shortened by 8 bases and J by 4 bases, with 12 bases between the two germline ends. The CDR3 spells CASLGQPNQPQHF. CDR3 nucleotide sequence: TGTGCCAGCCTCGGGCAACCTAATCAGCCCCAGCATTTT.

This chain joins TRBV27 and TRBJ1-5; D might be TRBD1 (5 bases). The CDR3 spans 15 residues. In germline, CDR1 is MNHEY, CDR2 SMNVEV (reference sequence). The ends were cut back, 10 bases at V and 5 bases at J, with 21 bases in the middle. CDR3 sequence reads: CATYPRGRGDQPQHF. The CDR3 DNA reads as TGTGCCACCTATCCTAGAGGGCGAGGGGATCAGCCCCAGCATTTT.

The chain has TRBV6-6 and TRBJ1-1; tentative D call: TRBD1 (6 bases). The V gene's germline CDR1 is MNHNY and CDR2 SVGAGI (reference sequence). The CDR3 is made up of 13 amino acids. Between the trimmed V and J ends, which lost 6 bases and 4 bases, there was a span of 12 bases. The CDR3 reads CASSALQGTEAFF. Written as DNA, the CDR3 is TGTGCCAGCAGCGCACTACAGGGCACTGAAGCTTTCTTT.

The J gene is TRBJ1-1, the V gene TRBV6-1; 7 bases agree with TRBD1. This CDR3 comprises 14 residues. V was pared by 5 bases and J by 5 bases, with 8 bases of the junction left unmatched. Germline CDR1 is MNHNS and CDR2 is SASEGT. CDR3 region: CASSFTGVGTEAFF. The CDR3 nucleotides are TGTGCCAGCAGTTTCACAGGGGTTGGGACTGAAGCTTTCTTT.

The chain recombines TRBV5-6 with TRBJ2-7, with TRBD2 identical over 13 bases. Per the germline V gene, CDR1 is SGHDT and CDR2 is YYEEEE. The CDR3 totals 17 residues. V lost 4 bases, J lost 4 bases, and 11 bases stayed unmatched. Here the CDR3 DNA reads TGTGCCAGCAGCGGACCTCAATGGACTAGCGGGGGATACGAGCAGTACTTC. Translating gives CASSGPQWTSGGYEQYF.

The chain carries TRBV4-3 and TRBJ2-7; D tentatively fits TRBD1 or TRBD2 (5 bases each). CDR1 is LGHNA, CDR2 YSLEER, per germline. CDR3 length: 17 amino acids. V was pared by 1 base and J by 0 bases, with 16 bases between. The CDR3, as DNA: TGCGCCAGCAGCCAAGCCCTGGTACCGGGGACCTCCTACGAGCAGTACTTC. Translation: CASSQALVPGTSYEQYF.

The chain couples TRBV9 to TRBJ2-7; 12 positions agree with TRBD1. V lost 2 bases to trimming and J lost 5 bases; unmatched junction nucleotides: 5. The germline V gene encodes CDR1 SGDLS and CDR2 YYNGEE. This CDR3 spans 15 amino acids. The DNA of the CDR3 is TGTGCCAGCAGCGTCTCCGGGACAGGGGGCCACGAGCAGTACTTC. It yields the protein CASSVSGTGGHEQYF.

This clone was seen just once. This chain links TRBV11-2 with TRBJ2-3; D is tentatively TRBD1 or TRBD2 (5 bases each). V was pared by 5 bases and J by 4 bases, with 13 bases between. CDR1 and CDR2 (germline): SGHAT, FQNNGV. The CDR3 has 14 residues. CDR3 sequence reads: CASSPRESADTQYF. The CDR3 nucleotides read TGTGCCAGCAGCCCCAGGGAGTCGGCAGATACGCAGTATTTT.

The genes are TRBV19 and TRBJ2-3; 10 positions match TRBD2. V shed 6 bases, J shed 2 bases, and the junction held 5 bases outside the gene matches. The germline gives CDR1 LNHDA, CDR2 SQIVND (reference sequence). The CDR3 contains 15 residues. The CDR3 reads CASRGGLALTDTQYF. The CDR3, as DNA: TGTGCCAGTAGGGGGGGACTAGCGCTCACAGATACGCAGTATTTT. The full variable domain, rest sourced from reference TRBV19 and TRBJ2-3, is DGGITQSPKYLFRKEGQNVTLSCEQNLNHDAMYWYRQDPGQGLRLIYYSQIVNDFQKGDIAEGYSVSREKKESFPLTVTSAQKNPTAFYLCASRGGLALTDTQYFGPGTRLTVL.

This clone was seen a few times. The J gene is TRBJ2-7, the V gene TRBV18; D possibly corresponds to TRBD1 (6 bases). Trimming removed 6 bases from V and 0 bases from J, with 9 bases in between. From germline, CDR1 is KGHSH and CDR2 LQKENI. The CDR3 is 13 residues long. In DNA, the CDR3 is TGTGCCAGCTCCAGACAGGTCTCCTACGAGCAGTACTTC. Translated, it gives CASSRQVSYEQYF.

V is TRBV9 and J is TRBJ1-6; 7 bases are a match to TRBD1. Germline V CDR1 and CDR2: SGDLS, YYNGEE. V lost 4 bases to trimming and J lost 2 bases; unmatched junction nucleotides: 3. This CDR3 has 15 residues. The CDR3 region has the DNA TGTGCCAGCAGCCTCCAGGGGGCCTATAATTCACCCCTCCACTTT. It yields the protein CASSLQGAYNSPLHF.

The V and J genes are TRBV11-2 and TRBJ1-1; D may be TRBD1 (6 bases). V was pared by 6 bases and J by 1 base, with 18 bases between. The CDR3 runs 16 residues. From germline, CDR1 is SGHAT and CDR2 FQNNGV. The CDR3: CASSLWGGGKNTEAFF. The CDR3 DNA follows: TGTGCCAGCAGTTTATGGGGGGGCGGAAAGAACACTGAAGCTTTCTTT.

V usage is TRBV7-9 and J usage is TRBJ2-3; D might be TRBD1 (6 bases). Germline loops: CDR1 SEHNR, CDR2 FQNEAQ (reference sequence). This CDR3 contains 13 residues. V lost 9 bases to trimming and J lost 2 bases, with 12 bases between them. The CDR3 coding sequence is TGTGCCAGTGGGGACAAGAACACAGATACGCAGTATTTT. Its protein is CASGDKNTDTQYF.

The V and J genes are TRBV15 and TRBJ2-5, with 11 positions matching TRBD2. The CDR3 totals 13 residues. The germline V gene has CDR1 LNHNV and CDR2 YYDKDF (reference sequence). Trimming removed 9 bases from V and 5 bases from J; junction bases left unmatched: 5. The CDR3, as DNA: TGTGCCACGTCTAGCGGGGGGTTTGAGACCCAGTACTTC. It codes for CATSSGGFETQYF. Full variable domain (missing parts from reference TRBV15 and TRBJ2-5): DAMVIQNPRYQVTQFGKPVTLSCSQTLNHNVMYWYQQKSSQAPKLLFHYYDKDFNNEADTPDNFQSRRPNTSFCFLDIRSPGLGDTAMYLCATSSGGFETQYFGPGTRLLVL.

The chain has TRBV7-6 and TRBJ1-1; tentatively, D is TRBD1 (5 bases). V was cut by 0 bases and J by 8 bases, with 19 bases left in between. CDR1 is SGHVS and CDR2 is FNYEAQ in the germline V gene. The CDR3 totals 16 residues. In DNA, the CDR3 is TGTGCCAGCAGCTTAGCCCCTCCCACAGGCGGAGGGGAAGCTTTCTTT. As protein: CASSLAPPTGGGEAFF. Using reference TRBV7-6 and TRBJ1-1 for the parts outside the CDR3, the full variable domain is GAGVSQSPRYKVTKRGQDVALRCDPISGHVSLYWYRQALGQGPEFLTYFNYEAQQDKSGLPNDRFSAERPEGSISTLTIQRTEQRDSAMYRCASSLAPPTGGGEAFFGQGTRLTVV.

V and J are TRBV7-3 and TRBJ2-1, with D perhaps being TRBD1 or TRBD2 (5 bases each). Germline values: CDR1 SGHTA, CDR2 FQGTGA. The length of the CDR3 is 15 residues. V shed 5 bases and J shed 10 bases, with 21 bases lying between them. The CDR3 protein is CASSRAGTKGEEQFF. The DNA of the CDR3 is TGTGCCAGCAGCAGAGCCGGGACCAAAGGCGAGGAGCAGTTCTTC.

This rearrangement joins TRBV27 to TRBJ1-6; D is unclear. CDR1 is MNHEY, CDR2 SMNVEV, per germline (reference sequence). This CDR3 region has 14 residues. The V end was cut by 3 bases, the J end by 5 bases, with 8 bases between. The CDR3 nucleotides read TGTGCCAGCAGTTTTTCTCAGAATAATTCACCCCTCCACTTT. This gives the protein CASSFSQNNSPLHF.

The V gene is TRBV5-8, the J gene TRBJ2-5; TRBD2 aligns across 7 bases. The V segment lost 0 bases and the J segment 1 base; nucleotides outside the gene matches: 6. CDR1 is SGHTS and CDR2 is YDEGEE in the germline V gene. The CDR3 consists of 16 residues. As DNA, the CDR3 is TGTGCCAGCAGCTTGGCCGGGACTACCTCCCAAGAGACCCAGTACTTC. This gives the protein CASSLAGTTSQETQYF.

This clone was found once. The chain employs TRBV29-1 and TRBJ2-3; 8 positions agree with TRBD2. Germline lookup yields CDR1 SQVTM and CDR2 ANQGSEA. CDR3 length equals 14 residues. Trimming removed 7 bases from V and 7 bases from J; junction bases left unmatched: 13. CDR3 in amino acids: CSAALAGRVNTQYF. The CDR3 nucleotides read TGCAGCGCGGCGCTAGCGGGTAGGGTGAATACGCAGTATTTT.

This rearrangement joins TRBV5-1 to TRBJ1-1; no definite D call. The CDR3 sequence is 12 residues long. Trimming shortened V by 7 bases and J by 0 bases, and 7 bases separated the two germline ends. CDR1 is SGHRS, CDR2 YFSETQ, per germline. CDR3 in amino acids: CASSKMNTEAFF. The CDR3 region has the DNA TGCGCCAGCTCTAAAATGAACACTGAAGCTTTCTTT.

CDR3 loop: CASSELGTDTQYF. The CDR3 DNA reads TGTGCCAGCAGTGAACTGGGCACAGATACGCAGTATTTT. V usage is TRBV2 and J usage is TRBJ2-3; no clear D. The CDR3 is 13 amino acids. V was clipped by 2 bases and J by 1 base, with 4 bases between them. Germline CDR1 and CDR2: SNHLY and FYNNEI.

The chain recombines TRBV7-2 with TRBJ2-7, with 8 bases that match TRBD2. Germline V CDR1 and CDR2: SGHTA, FQGNSA. The V gene end was trimmed by 5 bases and the J gene end by 0 bases; junction bases not matched to a gene: 6. The CDR3 has 15 amino acids. The CDR3 DNA reads as TGTGCCAGCAGCCGGGGGGGCGGGAACTCCTACGAGCAGTACTTC. Amino acid sequence: CASSRGGGNSYEQYF.

V usage is TRBV18 and J usage is TRBJ2-2, with 9 bases aligning to TRBD1. The trim removed 3 bases at V and 5 bases at J, leaving 13 bases unmatched. Germline-derived CDR1 and CDR2 are KGHSH and LQKENI. The CDR3 consists of 18 residues. The CDR3 bases are TGTGCCAGCTCACCCCTCGGACAGGGGCGGCCTAGAACCGGGGAGCTGTTTTTT. Translated: CASSPLGQGRPRTGELFF. Variable domain in full (rest from reference TRBV18 and TRBJ2-2): NAGVMQNPRHLVRRRGQEARLRCSPMKGHSHVYWYRQLPEEGLKFMVYLQKENIIDESGMPKERFSAEFPKEGPSILRIQQVVRGDSAAYFCASSPLGQGRPRTGELFFGEGSRLTVL.